The 26 T cell receptor beta chains reported below all come from one sample, sequenced in a study of cytomegalovirus exposure and HLA in healthy donors. The PCR was carried out with 60 Vbeta primers and 13 Jbeta primers. Only in-frame clones appear in the TCRdb table, and some are missing; sequencing was by immunoSEQ multiplex PCR. This repertoire shows about 93,000 clones, roughly 67% found once; its top ten account for 5.5% to 6%. Material for sequencing was PBMCs. Receptors originate from a boy aged 10-17 years in good health and CMV-seropositive.

The chain uses TRBV5-8 and TRBJ1-5; 9 bases map to TRBD1. The CDR3 runs to 14 residues. V dropped 2 bases and J dropped 7; count of bases not matched to a gene: 4. CDR1 is SGHTS and CDR2 is YDEGEE in the germline V gene. CDR3 bases: TGTGCCAGCAGCTTAGACAGGGGGAGCCAGCCCCAGCATTTT. This translates into CASSLDRGSQPQHF.

This chain uses TRBV12-5 with TRBJ2-6; TRBD1 aligns across 7 bases. The CDR3 is 16 amino acids. Trimming cost V 5 bases and J 0 bases; bases outside gene matches: 4. Germline values: CDR1 LGHNT, CDR2 FRNRAP. CDR3 bases: TGTGCTAGTGGTCAGGGGGACACCTCTGGGGCCAACGTCCTGACTTTC. Residues: CASGQGDTSGANVLTF.

J is TRBJ2-1 and V is TRBV7-3; tentative D call: TRBD2 (6 bases). The CDR3 runs 13 residues. Between the trimmed V and J ends, which lost 6 bases and 4 bases, there was a span of 10 bases. Germline V lookup: CDR1 SGHTA, CDR2 FQGTGA. CDR3 nucleotide sequence: TGTGCCAGCAGGGGGACTCGATACAATGAGCAGTTCTTC. Translating it yields CASRGTRYNEQFF.

A few counts support this clone. The chain is built from TRBV5-1 and TRBJ1-6; D not resolved. Germline values: CDR1 SGHRS, CDR2 YFSETQ. V was clipped by 5 bases and J by 4 bases, with 16 bases between them. This CDR3 comprises 16 residues. The CDR3 is CASRRNWQNYNSPLHF. CDR3 in DNA: TGCGCCAGCAGGAGGAACTGGCAGAATTATAATTCACCCCTCCACTTT.

This chain uses TRBV7-3 with TRBJ2-3, with 7 bases fitting TRBD2. This CDR3 is 15 amino acids long. Per germline, CDR1 SGHTA and CDR2 FQGTGA. V shed 4 bases and J 3 bases; nucleotides not matched to a gene: 7. CDR3 nucleotides: TGTGCCAGCAGCTCCGCTGGGCGGGGGACAGATACGCAGTATTTT. Translating gives CASSSAGRGTDTQYF.

Only one count was recorded for this clone. The V call is TRBV10-3, the J call TRBJ2-7, with TRBD2 as a possible D gene (6 bases). This CDR3 region has 17 residues. Germline loops: CDR1 ENHRY, CDR2 SYGVKD. Deletions cut 0 bases from V and 5 bases from J, with 20 bases between. CDR3 nucleotides: TGTGCCATCAGTGAGTCGCAGGCCAGGGAGGCAGGCAACGAGCAGTACTTC. Its translation: CAISESQAREAGNEQYF.

This sequence joins TRBV28 and TRBJ1-1, with unresolved D. V was shortened by 7 bases and J by 7 bases, with 19 bases between the two germline ends. The CDR3 runs 14 residues. Germline-derived CDR1 and CDR2 are MDHEN and SYDVKM. The CDR3 region is CASILTAGRYEAFF. The CDR3 DNA follows: TGTGCCAGCATCTTAACAGCCGGGAGATATGAAGCTTTCTTT.

The genes are TRBV5-5 and TRBJ1-2; a possible D gene is TRBD1 (6 bases). This CDR3 has 13 residues. Germline V gene sequence: CDR1 SGHKS, CDR2 YYEKEE (reference sequence). V shed 4 bases and J shed 1 base, with 8 bases lying between them. The chain's CDR3 is CASSPDSNYGYTF. For the CDR3, the DNA is TGTGCCAGCAGCCCGGACAGTAACTATGGCTACACCTTC.

The chain employs TRBV13 and TRBJ2-2, with TRBD2 as a possible D gene (6 bases). Germline V gene sequence: CDR1 PRHDT, CDR2 FYEKMQ (reference sequence). V lost 5 bases, J lost 4 bases, and 20 bases lay in between. This CDR3 comprises 17 residues. This CDR3 is CASSPAAAGSPTGELFF. CDR3 in DNA: TGTGCCAGCAGCCCAGCTGCGGCGGGGAGCCCCACCGGGGAGCTGTTTTTT.

This chain uses TRBV19 with TRBJ2-5, with 11 bases matching TRBD2. There are 16 residues in the CDR3. Per the germline V gene, CDR1 is LNHDA and CDR2 is SQIVND (reference sequence). The trim removed 1 base at V and 1 base at J, leaving 2 bases unmatched. The CDR3 protein is CASSIGLAGRQETQYF. CDR3 sequence (DNA): TGTGCCAGTAGTATAGGACTAGCGGGACGCCAAGAGACCCAGTACTTC.

The chain links TRBV7-2 to TRBJ2-1; TRBD2 matches 11 bases. This CDR3 spans 15 amino acids. Germline V lookup: CDR1 SGHTA, CDR2 FQGNSA. V was clipped by 5 bases and J by 4 bases; unmatched bases: 4. CDR3 amino acids: CASSASGGTYNEQFF. In DNA, the CDR3 is TGTGCCAGCAGCGCTAGCGGGGGGACATACAATGAGCAGTTCTTC.

V and J are TRBV10-3 and TRBJ2-7, with D possibly TRBD2 on 6 matching bases. This CDR3 is 13 amino acids long. The V end lost 3 bases, the J end lost 3 bases, and 9 bases lay between the germline ends. Germline assignment: CDR1 ENHRY and CDR2 SYGVKD. CDR3 DNA: TGTGCCATCAGTGACTCGGGGGTCTACGAGCAGTACTTC. Amino acid sequence: CAISDSGVYEQYF.

This clone has just a few counts. The chain recombines TRBV7-9 with TRBJ2-1; 10 bases align to TRBD2. The germline V gene has CDR1 SEHNR and CDR2 FQNEAQ (reference sequence). This CDR3 has 16 amino acids. Losses at the gene ends were 5 bases for V and 7 bases for J; bases not matched to a gene: 11. CDR3 nucleotides: TGTGCCAGCAGCGATGTAGCGGGGGGCGGTAGGAATGAGCAGTTCTTC. Amino acids: CASSDVAGGGRNEQFF.

The V call is TRBV6-5, the J call TRBJ2-1; maybe TRBD2 (5 bases). The CDR3 is made up of 16 amino acids. Trimming removed 4 bases from V and 9 bases from J, with 22 bases in between. The germline gives CDR1 MNHEY, CDR2 SVGAGI. This CDR3 is CASSSHLLVSVPEQFF. CDR3 coding DNA: TGTGCCAGCAGTTCCCACCTACTAGTTAGTGTTCCTGAGCAGTTCTTC.

The chain has TRBV7-7 and TRBJ2-2, with D perhaps TRBD1 (5 bases). The CDR3 covers 11 residues. The germline V gene has CDR1 SSHAT and CDR2 FNYEAQ (reference sequence). The CDR3 coding sequence is TGTGCTATCAGGGAATACGGGGAGCTGTTTTTT. Translating gives CAIREYGELFF. The variable domain in full, completed from reference TRBV7-7 and TRBJ2-2, reads GAGVSQSPRYKVTKRGQDVTLRCDPISSHATLYWYQQALGQGPEFLTYFNYEAQPDKSGLPSDRFSAERPEGSISTLTIQRTEQRDSAMYRCAIREYGELFFGEGSRLTVL.

The rearrangement links TRBV2 to TRBJ2-1; tentatively, D is TRBD2 (6 bases). V lost 7 bases and J 9 bases, leaving 13 bases between the germline ends. This CDR3 is 12 amino acids long. Germline CDR1 is SNHLY and CDR2 is FYNNEI. CDR3: CASTLIGGEQFF. The DNA of the CDR3 is TGTGCCAGCACCCTGATCGGGGGTGAGCAGTTCTTC.

This clone was detected once. The chain carries TRBV6-4 and TRBJ2-1, with 9 bases aligning to TRBD1. This CDR3 has 15 residues. Trimming removed 4 bases from V and 7 bases from J; junction bases left unmatched: 8. Germline V gene lookup returns CDR1 MRHNA and CDR2 SNTAGT. DNA of the CDR3: TGTGCCAGCAGTGTGATACAGGGGGCGCGGAATGAGCAGTTCTTC. This translates into CASSVIQGARNEQFF.

The chain links TRBV2 to TRBJ2-1; 11 bases are shared with TRBD2. The CDR3 runs 16 residues. V lost 7 bases to trimming and J lost 1 base; unmatched junction nucleotides: 6. Germline CDR1 reads SNHLY; CDR2 reads FYNNEI. The chain's CDR3 is CASMASGGLSYNEQFF. The CDR3 DNA reads TGTGCCAGCATGGCTAGCGGGGGGCTGTCCTACAATGAGCAGTTCTTC. The full variable domain, completed using reference TRBV2 and TRBJ2-1, is EPEVTQTPSHQVTQMGQEVILRCVPISNHLYFYWYRQILGQKVEFLVSFYNNEISEKSEIFDDQFSVERPDGSNFTLKIRSTKLEDSAMYFCASMASGGLSYNEQFFGPGTRLTVL.

The chain employs TRBV19 and TRBJ1-1, with 7 positions matching TRBD1. Germline CDR1 LNHDA, CDR2 SQIVND (reference sequence). CDR3 length equals 13 residues. V trimming: 10 bases; J trimming: 8 bases; junction bases outside the gene matches: 13. CDR3 sequence reads: CATRQDRPSEAFF. CDR3 bases: TGTGCCACTCGACAGGACAGGCCCTCCGAAGCTTTCTTT.

The rearrangement joins TRBV5-1 to TRBJ2-2; D is possibly TRBD1 (5 bases). Per the germline V gene, CDR1 is SGHRS and CDR2 is YFSETQ. Between the trimmed V and J ends, which lost 1 base and 4 bases, there was a span of 8 bases. This CDR3 spans 14 amino acids. In nucleotides, the CDR3 is TGCGCCAGCAGCTTGCAGGGTCGCACCGGGGAGCTGTTTTTT. This encodes CASSLQGRTGELFF.

V and J are TRBV13 and TRBJ1-5, with D hard to call. The CDR3 has 12 amino acids. Germline CDR1 PRHDT, CDR2 FYEKMQ (reference sequence). With 5 bases removed from V and 7 bases from J, the gap between germline ends came to 9 bases. DNA of the CDR3: TGTGCCAGCAGCGTTTCCGGGCAGCCCCAGCATTTT. It yields the protein CASSVSGQPQHF.

This clone has just a few counts. The chain carries TRBV28 and TRBJ1-1; D gene ambiguous. V lost 3 bases and J 0 bases, leaving 20 bases between the germline ends. This CDR3 contains 18 residues. The germline gives CDR1 MDHEN, CDR2 SYDVKM. The CDR3 bases are TGTGCCAGCAGTTTTTCGTTTACAACCGGAGTTCTGAACACTGAAGCTTTCTTT. Translation: CASSFSFTTGVLNTEAFF.

This rearrangement joins TRBV4-2 to TRBJ1-2; 10 bases align to TRBD1. The length of the CDR3 is 14 residues. The V and J ends lost 4 bases and 1 base, in that order; junction bases with no gene match: 0. Germline V CDR1 and CDR2: LGHNA, YNFKEQ. In nucleotides, the CDR3 is TGTGCCAGCAGCCGGGACAGGGGTAACTATGGCTACACCTTC. Translation: CASSRDRGNYGYTF.

The chain employs TRBV30 and TRBJ2-5, with 7 bases that match TRBD2. This CDR3 contains 13 residues. V shed 5 bases and J 1 base; nucleotides not matched to a gene: 4. Looked up from germline, CDR1 is GTSNPN and CDR2 is SVGIG (reference sequence). The CDR3 loop reads CAWGGVLQETQYF. CDR3 sequence (DNA): TGTGCCTGGGGGGGGGTACTCCAAGAGACCCAGTACTTC.

There are a few counts of this clone. The genes are TRBV6-5 and TRBJ1-2, with TRBD1 as a possible D gene (6 bases). Trimming took off 5 bases at V and 9 bases at J, with 19 bases between the two ends. The CDR3 length is 14 residues. Looked up from germline, CDR1 is MNHEY and CDR2 is SVGAGI. The CDR3 DNA reads as TGTGCCAGCAGTGTAAACCGGGACATTCTACGCTACACCTTC. It specifies CASSVNRDILRYTF.

The V and J genes are TRBV5-1 and TRBJ2-5; no firm D call. CDR1 is SGHRS, CDR2 YFSETQ, per germline. CDR3 length: 17 residues. V was pared by 1 base and J by 5 bases, with 21 bases between. The CDR3 loop reads CASSLLSLRVSFETQYF. The CDR3 DNA sequence: TGCGCCAGCAGCTTGTTGTCTCTCCGCGTTTCCTTTGAGACCCAGTACTTC.